These 28 T cell receptor beta chains were sequenced from one sample in a study of blood T cell repertoires in COVID-19. The data were produced by immunoSEQ multiplex PCR, yet TCRdb's version contains in-frame clones alone and is incomplete. The sample has around 30,000 clones, less than 90% seen once. The material sequenced was peripheral blood. Receptors originate from a woman aged 60-75 years with active COVID-19.

The chain couples TRBV28 to TRBJ2-3, with D possibly TRBD1 on 5 matching bases. This CDR3 contains 13 residues. Germline CDR1 MDHEN, CDR2 SYDVKM. The V and J ends lost 8 bases and 1 base respectively, with 10 bases between them. The CDR3 spells CASGLGGTDTQYF. The CDR3 DNA is TGTGCCAGCGGATTAGGGGGCACAGATACGCAGTATTTT.

J is TRBJ2-7 and V is TRBV2; tentatively, D is TRBD2 (5 bases). Trimming shortened V by 7 bases and J by 6 bases, and 16 bases separated the two germline ends. CDR1 is SNHLY and CDR2 is FYNNEI in the germline V gene. This CDR3 has 13 amino acids. The CDR3 region is CASNQAVVGEQYF. CDR3 sequence (DNA): TGTGCCAGCAACCAAGCGGTAGTGGGCGAGCAGTACTTC.

V and J are TRBV5-5 and TRBJ2-3; 8 nucleotides match TRBD2. Germline V gene data show CDR1 as SGHKS and CDR2 as YYEKEE (reference sequence). V shed 4 bases and J 9 bases; nucleotides not matched to a gene: 7. CDR3 length equals 13 residues. CDR3 bases: TGTGCCAGCAGCCCGGGACTAGAGGAGACGCAGTATTTT. It specifies CASSPGLEETQYF.

The V call is TRBV5-1, the J call TRBJ2-1, with 11 bases that match TRBD2. Germline CDR1 is SGHRS and CDR2 is YFSETQ. This CDR3 has 18 residues. Trimming at V came to 5 bases and at J to 5 bases, leaving 15 bases not matched to a gene. The chain's CDR3 is CASRPRPGSGRENNEQFF. The CDR3, as DNA: TGCGCCAGCAGACCAAGGCCCGGTAGCGGGAGGGAGAACAATGAGCAGTTCTTC.

The V and J genes are TRBV29-1 and TRBJ1-1; D gene ambiguous. V was trimmed by 5 bases and J by 4 bases, leaving 17 bases between them. The CDR3 length is 14 residues. The V gene's germline CDR1 is SQVTM and CDR2 ANQGSEA. CDR3 sequence: CSVSILGGLTEAFF. The CDR3 DNA sequence: TGCAGCGTTTCTATATTGGGAGGGCTCACTGAAGCTTTCTTT.

The chain links TRBV27 to TRBJ2-1, with D maybe TRBD1 (6 bases). V shed 3 bases and J shed 10 bases, with 19 bases lying between them. The germline CDR1 and CDR2 sequences are MNHEY and SMNVEV (reference sequence). This CDR3 spans 15 amino acids. The CDR3 spells CASSLIQGIGSEQFF. CDR3 DNA: TGTGCCAGCAGTTTGATCCAGGGGATCGGATCGGAGCAGTTCTTC.

This clone was detected once. The rearrangement uses TRBV5-1 and TRBJ2-2; no reliable D call. Trimming left V 4 bases short and J 0 bases short, with 10 bases between. The CDR3 has 15 amino acids. The germline V gene encodes CDR1 SGHRS and CDR2 YFSETQ. Here the CDR3 reads CASSLPVSNTGELFF. DNA of the CDR3: TGCGCCAGCAGCCTCCCAGTCTCGAACACCGGGGAGCTGTTTTTT.

The chain joins TRBV29-1 to TRBJ1-1; 7 bases agree with TRBD1. The V and J ends lost 7 bases and 1 base, in that order; junction bases with no gene match: 3. Germline V gene data show CDR1 as SQVTM and CDR2 as ANQGSEA. The CDR3 is made up of 12 amino acids. As DNA, the CDR3 is TGCAGCGGTAGGACAGGGAACACTGAAGCTTTCTTT. Translated: CSGRTGNTEAFF. Together with reference TRBV29-1 and TRBJ1-1, the CDR3 gives the full variable domain: SAVISQKPSRDICQRGTSLTIQCQVDSQVTMMFWYRQQPGQSLTLIATANQGSEATYESGFVIDKFPISRPNLTFSTLTVSNMSPEDSSIYLCSGRTGNTEAFFGQGTRLTVV.

CDR3 sequence (DNA): TGCGCCAGCAGCCAAGGGACTGTTAGGACTTCTGAGCAGTTCTTC. It codes for CASSQGTVRTSEQFF. V gene TRBV4-1 combines with J gene TRBJ2-1; weak D call: TRBD2 (5 bases). The CDR3 has 15 amino acids. The ends were cut back, 1 base at V and 9 bases at J, with 16 bases in the middle. Looked up from germline, CDR1 is MGHRA and CDR2 is YSYEKL.

This clone has just a few counts. The chain is built from TRBV2 and TRBJ2-3, with D possibly TRBD1 on 6 matching bases. Germline V gene sequence: CDR1 SNHLY, CDR2 FYNNEI. Between the trimmed V and J ends, which lost 4 bases and 6 bases, there was a span of 17 bases. The CDR3 consists of 15 residues. CDR3 in amino acids: CASSVDRGKLDTQYF. The CDR3 DNA follows: TGTGCCAGCAGTGTGGACAGAGGAAAATTGGATACGCAGTATTTT.

The chain joins TRBV24-1 to TRBJ2-5; the match to TRBD2 covers 7 bases. The CDR3 has 12 amino acids. The V gene's germline CDR1 is KGHDR and CDR2 SFDVKD. With 11 bases clipped from V and 0 bases from J, the junction kept 2 bases outside the gene matches. CDR3 sequence: CANGRNQETQYF. As DNA, the CDR3 is TGTGCCAACGGGAGGAACCAAGAGACCCAGTACTTC.

The chain uses TRBV25-1 and TRBJ2-3; D perhaps matches TRBD2 (6 bases). This CDR3 is built from 16 residues. Trimming pared 6 bases from V and 2 bases from J, leaving 18 bases between. Germline CDR1 reads MGHDK; CDR2 reads SYGVNS. CDR3 region: CASSAGLAPITDTQYF. The CDR3 DNA reads TGTGCCAGCAGCGCGGGACTTGCACCGATCACAGATACGCAGTATTTT. Variable domain in full (rest from reference TRBV25-1 and TRBJ2-3): EADIYQTPRYLVIGTGKKITLECSQTMGHDKMYWYQQDPGMELHLIHYSYGVNSTEKGDLSSESTVSRIRTEHFPLTLESARPSHTSQYLCASSAGLAPITDTQYFGPGTRLTVL.

V gene TRBV11-2 combines with J gene TRBJ2-5, with D perhaps matching TRBD2 (7 bases). Germline V gene sequence: CDR1 SGHAT, CDR2 FQNNGV. V was cut by 10 bases and J by 1 base, with 19 bases left in between. CDR3 length: 15 amino acids. The CDR3, as DNA: TGTGCCACTTCGAGTGGGGGGGCCATCCAAGAGACCCAGTACTTC. It yields the protein CATSSGGAIQETQYF.

This clone appeared a few times. This chain joins TRBV10-3 and TRBJ2-7; no definite D call. Trimming removed 5 bases at V and 3 bases at J, with 17 bases between. The CDR3 spans 15 residues. Germline V CDR1 and CDR2: ENHRY, SYGVKD. Here the CDR3 reads CAISHNPRKNYEQYF. The CDR3 bases are TGTGCCATCAGTCACAACCCCAGGAAGAACTACGAGCAGTACTTC.

This chain connects TRBV11-3 to TRBJ2-1, with a tentative D call TRBD2 (6 bases). Germline V gene lookup returns CDR1 SGHNT and CDR2 YENEEA. V lost 3 bases, J lost 6 bases, and 15 bases lay in between. The CDR3 runs to 15 residues. The CDR3: CASSFKRATTNEQFF. Written as DNA, the CDR3 is TGTGCCAGCAGCTTCAAGCGGGCCACTACCAATGAGCAGTTCTTC.

This chain links TRBV28 with TRBJ1-5, with D tentatively TRBD1 (5 bases). V gave up 3 bases and J gave up 0 bases, with 9 bases separating them. The germline gives CDR1 MDHEN, CDR2 SYDVKM. The CDR3 consists of 15 residues. The CDR3 DNA follows: TGTGCCAGCAGTTTGGTCAGGGATAGCAATCAGCCCCAGCATTTT. Translated, it gives CASSLVRDSNQPQHF.

This chain joins TRBV4-1 and TRBJ2-5; D may be TRBD2 (5 bases). From germline, CDR1 is MGHRA and CDR2 YSYEKL. V dropped 3 bases and J dropped 3 bases, with 8 bases sitting between them. The CDR3 is 13 amino acids. The DNA for the CDR3 is TGCGCCAGCAGCCAGGGAGCGGAAGAGACCCAGTACTTC. Translation gives CASSQGAEETQYF.

J is TRBJ2-1 and V is TRBV13; 10 bases are a match to TRBD2. CDR3 length: 15 amino acids. Per germline, CDR1 PRHDT and CDR2 FYEKMQ (reference sequence). V lost 5 bases to trimming and J lost 4 bases; unmatched junction nucleotides: 5. Here the CDR3 DNA reads TGTGCCAGCAGCGCGCGGACTAGCGGTTACAATGAGCAGTTCTTC. Protein sequence: CASSARTSGYNEQFF.

V is TRBV6-4 and J is TRBJ1-1; 7 nucleotides line up with TRBD1. V lost 7 bases, J lost 4 bases, and 15 bases stayed unmatched. The CDR3 spans 16 residues. Looked up from germline, CDR1 is MRHNA and CDR2 is SNTAGT. The CDR3 here is CASTFQGEGCGTEAFF. The CDR3, as DNA: TGTGCCAGCACCTTCCAGGGGGAAGGGTGTGGCACTGAAGCTTTCTTT.

The chain has TRBV6-1 and TRBJ2-7, with D possibly matching TRBD1 (6 bases). V was shortened by 2 bases and J by 0 bases, with 14 bases between the two germline ends. Germline V gives CDR1 MNHNS, CDR2 SASEGT. The CDR3 extends over 16 amino acids. CDR3 DNA: TGTGCCAGCAGTGAATACAGGGTTTCTGTCTCCTACGAGCAGTACTTC. Translation gives CASSEYRVSVSYEQYF.

The gene calls are TRBV5-1 and TRBJ2-1, with D possibly being TRBD1 (5 bases). CDR1 SGHRS and CDR2 YFSETQ come from the germline V gene. V was shortened by 2 bases and J by 7 bases, with 10 bases between the two germline ends. The CDR3 loop spans 13 amino acids. CDR3 DNA sequence: TGCGCCAGCAGCTTCCGCAGGGATAATGAGCAGTTCTTC. As protein: CASSFRRDNEQFF.

This chain joins TRBV28 and TRBJ1-1, with TRBD1 as a possible D gene (5 bases). CDR1 is MDHEN and CDR2 is SYDVKM in the germline V gene. The ends were cut back, 6 bases at V and 7 bases at J, with 15 bases in the middle. The CDR3 covers 13 residues. CDR3 loop: CASSGEWGGEAFF. The CDR3 DNA reads TGTGCCAGCAGCGGGGAGTGGGGGGGTGAAGCTTTCTTT. The full variable domain, with the rest looked up from reference TRBV28 and TRBJ1-1, is DVKVTQSSRYLVKRTGEKVFLECVQDMDHENMFWYRQDPGLGLRLIYFSYDVKMKEKGDIPEGYSVSREKKERFSLILESASTNQTSMYLCASSGEWGGEAFFGQGTRLTVV.

The chain carries TRBV9 and TRBJ1-5; D is ambiguous. Germline loops: CDR1 SGDLS, CDR2 YYNGEE. The ends were cut back, 0 bases at V and 5 bases at J, with 6 bases in the middle. This CDR3 is built from 13 residues. CDR3 bases: TGTGCCAGCAGCGTAGACACCTATCAGCCCCAGCATTTT. It specifies CASSVDTYQPQHF.

CDR3: CASQARTATRSYEQYF. For the CDR3, the DNA is TGTGCCAGCCAGGCCCGGACAGCCACGCGTTCCTACGAGCAGTACTTC. This chain uses TRBV28 with TRBJ2-7; D is possibly TRBD1 (6 bases). The germline V gene encodes CDR1 MDHEN and CDR2 SYDVKM. There are 16 residues in the CDR3. Trimming shortened V by 8 bases and J by 1 base, and 21 bases separated the two germline ends. The whole variable domain, filled in from reference TRBV28 and TRBJ2-7, reads DVKVTQSSRYLVKRTGEKVFLECVQDMDHENMFWYRQDPGLGLRLIYFSYDVKMKEKGDIPEGYSVSREKKERFSLILESASTNQTSMYLCASQARTATRSYEQYFGPGTRLTVT.

This clone has just one count. This chain uses TRBV2 with TRBJ1-1; unclear D gene. Trimming pared 3 bases from V and 11 bases from J, leaving 10 bases between. The CDR3 sequence is 11 residues long. Germline V gene data show CDR1 as SNHLY and CDR2 as FYNNEI. Written as DNA, the CDR3 is TGTGCCAGCAGTGATCCCGGTCGGGCTTTCTTT. Translated, it gives CASSDPGRAFF. Full variable domain (remainder filled in from reference TRBV2 and TRBJ1-1): EPEVTQTPSHQVTQMGQEVILRCVPISNHLYFYWYRQILGQKVEFLVSFYNNEISEKSEIFDDQFSVERPDGSNFTLKIRSTKLEDSAMYFCASSDPGRAFFGQGTRLTVV.

The genes are TRBV12-1 and TRBJ2-2; the table gives TRBD2 as D, unverified against the DNA. TRBV12-1 is classified as a pseudogene. The CDR3 length is 18 residues. The CDR3 reads CASSILTGTSGGTGELFF. CDR3 bases: TGTGCCAGCAGCATACTGACCGGGACTAGCGGGGGGACCGGGGAGCTGTTTTTT.

This chain uses TRBV7-6 with TRBJ2-1, with TRBD2 matching over 12 bases. Germline V CDR1 and CDR2: SGHVS, FNYEAQ. V shed 1 base, J shed 7 bases, and the junction held 5 bases outside the gene matches. This CDR3 spans 16 amino acids. CDR3 protein: CASSLGASGGANEQFF. The CDR3 DNA reads TGTGCCAGCAGCTTAGGGGCTAGCGGGGGGGCTAATGAGCAGTTCTTC.

The V gene is TRBV10-1, the J gene TRBJ2-3; TRBD2 is a possible D gene (6 bases). Germline V CDR1 and CDR2: WNHNN, SYGVQD (reference sequence). Trimming removed 2 bases from V and 2 bases from J, with 11 bases in between. The CDR3 covers 15 residues. The DNA for the CDR3 is TGCGCCAGCAGTGAGGGAGGAGGGGACACAGATACGCAGTATTTT. Protein sequence: CASSEGGGDTDTQYF.